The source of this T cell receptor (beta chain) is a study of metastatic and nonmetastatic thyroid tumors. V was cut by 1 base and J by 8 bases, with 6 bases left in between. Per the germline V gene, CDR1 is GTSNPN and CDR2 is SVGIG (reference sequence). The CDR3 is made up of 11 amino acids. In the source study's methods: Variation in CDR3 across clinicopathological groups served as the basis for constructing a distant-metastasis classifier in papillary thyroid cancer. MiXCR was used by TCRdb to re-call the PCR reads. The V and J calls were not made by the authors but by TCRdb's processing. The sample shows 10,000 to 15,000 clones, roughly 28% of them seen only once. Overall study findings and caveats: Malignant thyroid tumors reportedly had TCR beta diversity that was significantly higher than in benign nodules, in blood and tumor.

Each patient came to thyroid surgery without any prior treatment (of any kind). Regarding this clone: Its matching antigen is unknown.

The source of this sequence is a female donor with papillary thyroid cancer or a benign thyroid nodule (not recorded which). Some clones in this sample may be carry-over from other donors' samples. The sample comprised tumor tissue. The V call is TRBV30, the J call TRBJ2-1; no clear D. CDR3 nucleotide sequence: TGTGCCTGGAGTGGGCGGTATGAGCAGTTCTTC. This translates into CAWSGRYEQFF. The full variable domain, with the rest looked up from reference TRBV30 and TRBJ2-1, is SQTIHQWPATLVQPVGSPLSLECTVEGTSNPNLYWYRQAAGRGLQLLFYSVGIGQISSEVPQNLSASRPQDRQFILSSKKLLLSDSGFYLCAWSGRYEQFFGPGTRLTVL.